The 27 T cell receptor beta chains below all came from one sample that was sequenced in a study of blood T cell repertoires in COVID-19. Sequencing was performed with immunoSEQ multiplex PCR; in TCRdb, only in-frame clones are kept and a portion is missing. The sample lists over 150,000 clones, approximately 84% seen once, with less than 8.5% in the top ten. The sequencing input was PBMCs or T cells enriched from blood (not recorded which). The source of these receptors is a man between 40 and 49 years old who had recovered from COVID-19.

The gene calls are TRBV19 and TRBJ1-2; 10 bases match TRBD1. J was trimmed by 8 bases and V by 2 bases; bases with no gene match: 8. This CDR3 has 15 residues. Germline CDR1 LNHDA, CDR2 SQIVND (reference sequence). The CDR3 nucleotides are TGTGCCAGTAGTATATTCCCGGGACAGGGGAAGGGCTACACCTTC. This sequence encodes CASSIFPGQGKGYTF.

The chain combines TRBV5-1 with TRBJ2-7; 8 bases align to TRBD2. V shed 4 bases and J 2 bases; nucleotides not matched to a gene: 11. This CDR3 spans 16 amino acids. Germline assignment: CDR1 SGHRS and CDR2 YFSETQ. The CDR3 DNA reads TGCGCCAGCAGCGGCTACTTAGCGGGGCGAACCTACGAGCAGTACTTC. Its translation: CASSGYLAGRTYEQYF.

The chain uses TRBV6-5 and TRBJ1-2; 9 bases are shared with TRBD1. Germline values: CDR1 MNHEY, CDR2 SVGAGI. The junction had 6 bases not matched to a gene; V was cut back by 5 bases and J by 8 bases. The CDR3 spans 13 residues. The CDR3 DNA sequence: TGTGCCAGCAGTCCTGGGACAGGGCAGGGCTACACCTTC. Protein sequence: CASSPGTGQGYTF.

For the CDR3, the DNA is TGTGCCATCAGTGAGTCCCACAGGGGGACGAACACCATATATTTT. Its protein product is CAISESHRGTNTIYF. The J gene is TRBJ1-3, the V gene TRBV10-3, with 8 bases identical to TRBD1. CDR1 and CDR2 from the germline V gene are ENHRY and SYGVKD. V was pared by 0 bases and J by 7 bases, with 5 bases of the junction left unmatched. CDR3 length equals 15 residues.

This clone has at least ten counts. CDR3 amino acids: CASSYQTGGNSPLHF. The CDR3 nucleotides are TGTGCCAGCAGTTATCAAACAGGGGGGAATTCACCCCTCCACTTT. This chain connects TRBV6-5 to TRBJ1-6; 8 bases line up with TRBD1. The CDR3 loop spans 15 amino acids. Germline assignment: CDR1 MNHEY and CDR2 SVGAGI. Unmatched junction bases numbered 5, after V lost 3 bases and J lost 7 bases.

The CDR3 protein is CASGEGTSGANVLTF. The CDR3 bases are TGTGCCAGCGGGGAGGGGACCTCTGGGGCCAACGTCCTGACTTTC. The chain has TRBV2 and TRBJ2-6; TRBD2 matches 7 bases. This CDR3 comprises 15 residues. Germline CDR1 SNHLY, CDR2 FYNNEI. Unmatched junction bases numbered 4, after V lost 8 bases and J lost 0 bases.

The J gene is TRBJ2-3, the V gene TRBV2; 7 bases line up with TRBD2. The CDR3 is 14 residues long. Per germline, CDR1 SNHLY and CDR2 FYNNEI. V dropped 9 bases and J dropped 3; count of bases not matched to a gene: 9. DNA of the CDR3: TGTGCCAGGCACGGGGGGAGGAAAACAGATACGCAGTATTTT. Amino acid sequence: CARHGGRKTDTQYF. Full variable domain (outside the CDR3, taken from reference TRBV2 and TRBJ2-3): EPEVTQTPSHQVTQMGQEVILRCVPISNHLYFYWYRQILGQKVEFLVSFYNNEISEKSEIFDDQFSVERPDGSNFTLKIRSTKLEDSAMYFCARHGGRKTDTQYFGPGTRLTVL.

This sequence joins TRBV2 and TRBJ1-2; D is uncertain. Germline V lookup: CDR1 SNHLY, CDR2 FYNNEI. V was pared by 0 bases and J by 4 bases, with 18 bases between. This CDR3 spans 17 amino acids. This CDR3 is CASSEAGKRESGYGYTF. CDR3 coding DNA: TGTGCCAGCAGTGAAGCGGGGAAGAGGGAGAGCGGCTATGGCTACACCTTC. Together with reference TRBV2 and TRBJ1-2, the CDR3 gives the full variable domain: EPEVTQTPSHQVTQMGQEVILRCVPISNHLYFYWYRQILGQKVEFLVSFYNNEISEKSEIFDDQFSVERPDGSNFTLKIRSTKLEDSAMYFCASSEAGKRESGYGYTFGSGTRLTVV.

The chain employs TRBV7-3 and TRBJ1-1; TRBD1 agrees at 7 bases. V lost 0 bases, J lost 5 bases, and 6 bases stayed unmatched. The CDR3 loop spans 15 amino acids. The germline CDR1 and CDR2 sequences are SGHTA and FQGTGA. Here the CDR3 DNA reads TGTGCCAGCAGCTTAACGGGACAGCCGGGAACTGAAGCTTTCTTT. Protein sequence: CASSLTGQPGTEAFF.

This rearrangement joins TRBV20-1 to TRBJ2-3; 9 positions agree with TRBD2. V shed 5 bases, J shed 8 bases, and the junction held 2 bases outside the gene matches. The CDR3 totals 11 residues. In germline, CDR1 is DFQATT, CDR2 SNEGSKA (reference sequence). CDR3 nucleotide sequence: TGCAGTGCTGATAGCGGGAGTACGCAGTATTTT. Protein sequence: CSADSGSTQYF.

The rearrangement joins TRBV29-1 to TRBJ1-2; TRBD1 might be the D (5 bases). This CDR3 comprises 11 residues. Germline CDR1 reads SQVTM; CDR2 reads ANQGSEA. Trimming pared 4 bases from V and 8 bases from J, leaving 11 bases between. The CDR3: CSVGQTRGYTF. The CDR3, as DNA: TGCAGCGTTGGACAGACCCGAGGCTACACCTTC.

This rearrangement joins TRBV5-1 to TRBJ1-4; D unresolved. The germline V gene encodes CDR1 SGHRS and CDR2 YFSETQ. V was cut by 2 bases and J by 7 bases, with 12 bases left in between. The CDR3 covers 14 residues. The CDR3 is CASSFTGRGEKLFF. The CDR3 DNA reads as TGCGCCAGCAGCTTCACGGGTCGCGGTGAAAAACTGTTTTTT.

V is TRBV10-3 and J is TRBJ1-5, with D maybe TRBD1 (6 bases). This CDR3 is 16 amino acids long. Germline assignment: CDR1 ENHRY and CDR2 SYGVKD. Trimming stripped 1 base from V and 9 bases from J, with 19 bases between. The CDR3 nucleotides read TGTGCCATCAGTGAGTTTTCGTCGGGACAAGGGACGCCCCAGCATTTT. This translates into CAISEFSSGQGTPQHF.

V usage is TRBV4-1 and J usage is TRBJ1-4; TRBD1 is a possible D gene (6 bases). The CDR3 has 16 amino acids. V lost 1 base and J 6 bases, leaving 15 bases between the germline ends. The germline CDR1 and CDR2 sequences are MGHRA and YSYEKL. CDR3 DNA: TGCGCCAGCAGCCAAGGCTTTCCGGGACACGATGAAAAACTGTTTTTT. Translated: CASSQGFPGHDEKLFF.

This clone has a single count. The chain recombines TRBV6-5 with TRBJ1-1; TRBD1 is a possible D gene (5 bases). The germline gives CDR1 MNHEY, CDR2 SVGAGI. V was pared by 8 bases and J by 0 bases, with 10 bases between. The CDR3 is 13 residues long. CDR3 nucleotides: TGTGCCAGCGTTGACAGACTGAACACTGAAGCTTTCTTT. This translates into CASVDRLNTEAFF.

V and J are TRBV2 and TRBJ2-2, with 7 positions matching TRBD2. From germline, CDR1 is SNHLY and CDR2 FYNNEI. The CDR3 is 16 residues long. V gave up 4 bases and J gave up 0 bases; unmatched junction bases: 5. The CDR3 sequence: CASSAQRGTNTGELFF. CDR3 coding DNA: TGTGCCAGCAGTGCCCAGCGGGGCACGAACACCGGGGAGCTGTTTTTT.

The gene calls are TRBV5-6 and TRBJ1-4; possibly TRBD1 for D (5 bases). CDR3 length: 13 amino acids. The germline V and J ends were trimmed by 4 bases and 5 bases, with 9 bases remaining between them. Per germline, CDR1 SGHDT and CDR2 YYEEEE. The CDR3 DNA reads as TGTGCCAGCAGCACTCCAGGGAATGAAAAACTGTTTTTT. Translated: CASSTPGNEKLFF.

The chain employs TRBV30 and TRBJ1-6, with D hard to call. This CDR3 spans 16 amino acids. Deletions cut 4 bases from V and 1 base from J, with 14 bases between. Germline V gives CDR1 GTSNPN, CDR2 SVGIG (reference sequence). The CDR3 reads CAWKASGWSYNSPLHF. The CDR3 DNA follows: TGTGCCTGGAAAGCGTCGGGTTGGTCCTATAATTCACCCCTCCACTTT.

This chain connects TRBV19 to TRBJ2-4; 7 bases fit TRBD2. Per the germline V gene, CDR1 is LNHDA and CDR2 is SQIVND (reference sequence). The CDR3 has 16 amino acids. After removal of 1 base from V and 8 bases from J, the junction contained 11 bases not matched to a gene. CDR3 DNA sequence: TGTGCCAGTAGTATAGCGAGCGGGGTCGGAGGATACATTCAGTACTTC. Protein: CASSIASGVGGYIQYF.

The V gene is TRBV24-1, the J gene TRBJ2-1; 9 bases are a match to TRBD1. Per the germline V gene, CDR1 is KGHDR and CDR2 is SFDVKD. The CDR3 is 16 amino acids. The V and J ends lost 2 bases and 7 bases, in that order; junction bases with no gene match: 8. CDR3 sequence (DNA): TGTGCCACCAGTGATTCCGGGACAGGGCGTCTGAATGAGCAGTTCTTC. Its protein is CATSDSGTGRLNEQFF.

This clone has just a few counts. The genes are TRBV4-3 and TRBJ1-6; D not resolved. This CDR3 comprises 17 residues. V lost 1 base, J lost 0 bases, and 10 bases lay in between. CDR1 LGHNA and CDR2 YSLEER come from the germline V gene. CDR3 coding DNA: TGCGCCAGCAGCCAAGGCGACGGGAGCTCCTATAATTCACCCCTCCACTTT. The encoded protein is CASSQGDGSSYNSPLHF.

The J gene is TRBJ1-2, the V gene TRBV6-5; 7 nucleotides line up with TRBD1. This CDR3 region has 14 residues. In germline, CDR1 is MNHEY, CDR2 SVGAGI. The trim removed 0 bases at V and 3 bases at J, leaving 1 base unmatched. The CDR3 sequence: CASSYSTGDYGYTF. CDR3 coding DNA: TGTGCCAGCAGTTACTCAACAGGGGACTATGGCTACACCTTC.

This clone was observed a few times. The rearrangement joins TRBV3-1 (or the pseudogene TRBV3-2) to TRBJ1-2, with 7 bases identical to TRBD1. This CDR3 has 16 amino acids. The ends lost 2 bases at V and 2 bases at J; junction bases unmatched: 8. Germline assignment: CDR1 LGHDT and CDR2 YNNKEL (reference sequence). CDR3 region: CASSQSDRAPNYGYTF. In DNA form, the CDR3 reads TGTGCCAGCAGCCAATCCGACAGGGCCCCCAACTATGGCTACACCTTC.

This chain uses TRBV7-9 with TRBJ2-5, with unresolved D. Trimming removed 2 bases at V and 2 bases at J, with 3 bases between. The CDR3 runs 12 residues. The germline V gene encodes CDR1 SEHNR and CDR2 FQNEAQ (reference sequence). DNA of the CDR3: TGTGCCAGCAGCTTAACACAAGAGACCCAGTACTTC. Translated: CASSLTQETQYF.

The rearrangement links TRBV3-1 (or the pseudogene TRBV3-2) to TRBJ1-2, with D possibly matching TRBD1 (5 bases). Trimming left V 2 bases short and J 3 bases short, with 7 bases between. Germline loops: CDR1 LGHDT, CDR2 YNNKEL (reference sequence). This CDR3 has 13 residues. CDR3 sequence: CASSQRGYYGYTF. Here the CDR3 DNA reads TGTGCCAGCAGCCAACGGGGGTACTATGGCTACACCTTC.

The genes are TRBV4-2 and TRBJ1-1; D remains unclear. V was clipped by 0 bases and J by 4 bases, with 12 bases between them. Germline CDR1 reads LGHNA; CDR2 reads YNFKEQ. The CDR3 runs to 15 residues. The CDR3 DNA reads TGTGCCAGCAGCCAAGAAGGTCGAGGAGGCACTGAAGCTTTCTTT. Protein: CASSQEGRGGTEAFF.

The V and J genes are TRBV19 and TRBJ2-5; TRBD1 aligns across 8 bases. V lost 4 bases, J lost 0 bases, and 4 bases stayed unmatched. The CDR3 length is 15 residues. Per the germline V gene, CDR1 is LNHDA and CDR2 is SQIVND (reference sequence). CDR3 sequence reads: CASSTRQGYQETQYF. The CDR3 DNA reads as TGTGCCAGTAGTACAAGACAGGGGTACCAAGAGACCCAGTACTTC.